This T cell receptor beta chain was captured in a study of T cells after yellow fever vaccination. Looked up from germline, CDR1 is ENHRY and CDR2 is SYGVKD. This CDR3 region has 13 residues. With V trimmed by 6 bases and J by 3 bases, 2 bases remained unmatched. TCRdb recomputed calls from the 5' RACE reads with MiXCR, one row per CDR3 protein. The sample records some 500,000 distinct CDR3 sequences, about 13% being singletons. V and J are TRBV10-3 and TRBJ2-5; TRBD1 agrees at 9 bases. The sequenced sample was PBMCs, obtained on the day of the yellow fever booster vaccination. The receptor comes from a man aged 25-45 years who received the YFV17D yellow fever vaccine. CDR3 in amino acids: CAISRDREETQYF. The DNA for the CDR3 is TGTGCCATCAGCCGGGACAGGGAAGAGACCCAGTACTTC.